Presented here are 4 T cell receptor beta chains from one specimen sequenced in a study of T cell changes during pregnancy in multiple sclerosis. Sequencing used immunoSEQ multiplex PCR; TCRdb keeps in-frame clones, though not all of them. The sample includes roughly 53,000 clones, around 92% of them seen just once. The sample in question was CD4+ T cells from peripheral blood mononuclear cells, obtained in the third trimester of pregnancy. The receptors were gathered from a female donor with multiple sclerosis, enrolled in a pregnancy study.

The V call is TRBV2, the J call TRBJ1-1; D ambiguous. Germline values: CDR1 SNHLY, CDR2 FYNNEI. Trimming took 5 bases from V and 1 from J, leaving 8 bases between them. The CDR3 extends over 13 amino acids. CDR3 DNA: TGTGCCAGCAGTTGGGAGGAGAACACTGAAGCTTTCTTT. It specifies CASSWEENTEAFF.

The CDR3 spells CASRENPILAGELFF. CDR3 bases: TGTGCCAGCCGGGAGAACCCCATTTTGGCCGGGGAGCTGTTTTTT. The genes are TRBV10-3 and TRBJ2-2; tentatively, D is TRBD2 (6 bases). V shed 10 bases and J shed 6 bases, with 21 bases lying between them. This CDR3 region has 15 residues. Germline V gives CDR1 ENHRY, CDR2 SYGVKD.

This clone is a singleton in its sample. V usage is TRBV7-9 and J usage is TRBJ2-7; no definite D call. The length of the CDR3 is 11 residues. Germline V gives CDR1 SEHNR, CDR2 FQNEAQ (reference sequence). The V end was cut by 5 bases, the J end by 6 bases, with 8 bases between. This CDR3 reads CASSPVGEQYF. The CDR3 nucleotides read TGTGCCAGCAGCCCCGTCGGCGAGCAGTACTTC.

The chain joins TRBV6-1 to TRBJ1-3, with D hard to call. Germline CDR1 and CDR2: MNHNS and SASEGT. The V end lost 2 bases, the J end lost 4 bases, and 6 bases lay between the germline ends. This CDR3 region has 13 residues. CDR3 in DNA: TGTGCCAGCAGTGAATCTCCGGGAAACACCATATATTTT. It specifies CASSESPGNTIYF.